Shown below are 23 T cell receptor beta chains from a single sample sequenced in a study of identical twins. TCRdb reprocessed the 5' RACE reads with MiXCR, giving one entry per CDR3 protein. This sample carries under 250,000 distinct CDR3 sequences, approximately 7.9% of them seen once, and the ten largest clones take around 5%. These data were likewise used in another study, on yellow fever vaccine responses in identical twins.

Material for sequencing was CD8+ T cells sorted from blood. These receptors were obtained from a woman between 18 and 30 years old in good health.

This clonotype has ten or more counts. V is TRBV20-1 and J is TRBJ2-1; no definite D call. CDR1 DFQATT and CDR2 SNEGSKA come from the germline V gene (reference sequence). V lost 1 base to trimming and J lost 8 bases, with 6 bases between them. The CDR3 is 11 residues long. The CDR3 spells CSARVGDEQFF. The CDR3 DNA reads as TGCAGTGCTAGAGTAGGAGATGAGCAGTTCTTC.

This clonotype has at least ten counts. Its ends do not fully match the called genes, so a read error is possible. The chain carries TRBV5-1 and TRBJ2-1; D gene ambiguous. This CDR3 contains 12 residues. Germline loops: CDR1 SGHRS, CDR2 YFSETQ. The CDR3 loop is CASSFSYNEQFF. The CDR3 coding sequence is TGTGCCAGCAGTTTCTCCTACAATGAGCAGTTCTTC.

The genes are TRBV4-1 and TRBJ2-7; possibly TRBD1 for D (6 bases). Trimming shortened V by 4 bases and J by 4 bases, and 17 bases separated the two germline ends. The CDR3 runs to 15 residues. The germline CDR1 and CDR2 sequences are MGHRA and YSYEKL. CDR3 amino acids: CASSPVTGKAYEQYF. CDR3 in DNA: TGCGCCAGCAGCCCCGTCACAGGGAAGGCATACGAGCAGTACTTC.

This rearrangement joins TRBV24-1 to TRBJ2-1, with no clear D. The CDR3 has 14 residues. Germline-derived CDR1 and CDR2 are KGHDR and SFDVKD. V was trimmed by 4 bases and J by 9 bases, leaving 15 bases between them. CDR3 in DNA: TGTGCCACCAGTGACCCCAGTGACGTTCGTGAGCAGTTCTTC. Translation: CATSDPSDVREQFF.

The V gene is TRBV9, the J gene TRBJ2-5; D is perhaps TRBD1 (5 bases). The CDR3 is 14 residues long. V dropped 3 bases and J dropped 7 bases, with 16 bases sitting between them. Germline CDR1 reads SGDLS; CDR2 reads YYNGEE. CDR3 protein: CASSGSQDLGTQYF. DNA for the CDR3: TGTGCCAGCAGCGGGTCACAGGACCTGGGGACCCAGTACTTC. The whole variable domain, filled in from reference TRBV9 and TRBJ2-5, reads DSGVTQTPKHLITATGQRVTLRCSPRSGDLSVYWYQQSLDQGLQFLIQYYNGEERAKGNILERFSAQQFPDLHSELNLSSLELGDSALYFCASSGSQDLGTQYFGPGTRLLVL.

This clonotype was seen many times. This chain joins TRBV29-1 and TRBJ1-1; D not certain. Germline CDR1 and CDR2: SQVTM and ANQGSEA. The CDR3 runs to 14 residues. V was cut by 6 bases and J by 1 base, with 15 bases left in between. CDR3 residues: CSVLSGSANTEAFF. CDR3 nucleotide sequence: TGCAGCGTCCTATCAGGCTCGGCGAACACTGAAGCTTTCTTT.

This clonotype was seen only a few times. This sequence joins TRBV6-2 or TRBV6-3 and TRBJ2-7, with D unresolved. V was shortened by 2 bases and J by 7 bases, with 6 bases between the two germline ends. The CDR3 loop spans 11 amino acids. CDR1 and CDR2 (germline): MNHEY, SVGEGT. In DNA, the CDR3 is TGTGCCAGCAGTTACCAGATGGAGCAGTACTTC. It encodes CASSYQMEQYF.

This clonotype was counted between two and nine times. V is TRBV6-1 and J is TRBJ2-1, with 10 bases lining up with TRBD2. This CDR3 contains 16 residues. J lost 4 bases, V lost 2 bases, and 5 bases had no gene match. Germline loops: CDR1 MNHNS, CDR2 SASEGT. The DNA of the CDR3 is TGTGCCAGCAGTGAATTCAGCGGGGGGGATTACAATGAGCAGTTCTTC. Its protein product is CASSEFSGGDYNEQFF.

This clonotype was counted ten times or more. The chain carries TRBV24-1 and TRBJ2-2, with a possible D match to TRBD2 (5 bases). V lost 3 bases and J 3 bases, leaving 7 bases between the germline ends. Germline V gene sequence: CDR1 KGHDR, CDR2 SFDVKD. The CDR3 runs to 14 residues. CDR3 nucleotides: TGTGCCACCAGTGATGGGAGAGACACCGGGGAGCTGTTTTTT. It is translated as CATSDGRDTGELFF.

This clonotype was found many times. The genes are TRBV7-9 and TRBJ2-1; D unclear. The CDR3 contains 15 residues. V was cut by 4 bases and J by 0 bases, with 10 bases left in between. Germline CDR1 reads SEHNR; CDR2 reads FQNEAQ (reference sequence). CDR3 in DNA: TGTGCCAGCAGCTCAGTTAGGAGCTCCTACAATGAGCAGTTCTTC. Translated, it gives CASSSVRSSYNEQFF.

The table lists this clonotype with a few counts. V and J are TRBV7-9 and TRBJ2-1; 7 nucleotides line up with TRBD2. CDR1 and CDR2 (germline): SEHNR, FQNEAQ (reference sequence). The CDR3 extends over 13 amino acids. After removal of 7 bases from V and 7 bases from J, the junction contained 7 bases not matched to a gene. CDR3 in DNA: TGTGCCAGCAACTCGGGACTAATGAATGAGCAGTTCTTC. This gives the protein CASNSGLMNEQFF.

This clonotype was seen repeatedly, ten times or more. The gene calls are TRBV12-3 or TRBV12-4 and TRBJ2-1, with D possibly being TRBD1 (6 bases). The CDR3 totals 15 residues. The V end was cut by 5 bases, the J end by 4 bases, with 15 bases between. The CDR3 region is CASSITGRVYNEQFF. The CDR3 nucleotides read TGTGCCAGCAGTATCACAGGGCGGGTTTACAATGAGCAGTTCTTC.

The V and J genes are TRBV4-1 and TRBJ1-6; D ambiguous. V lost 3 bases and J 0 bases, leaving 9 bases between the germline ends. Germline values: CDR1 MGHRA, CDR2 YSYEKL. CDR3 length: 16 residues. The CDR3: CASSQTWSSYNSPLHF. The CDR3 coding sequence is TGCGCCAGCAGCCAGACATGGAGCTCCTATAATTCACCCCTCCACTTT.

At least ten counts were recorded for this clonotype. The rearrangement uses TRBV12-3 or TRBV12-4 and TRBJ2-3; 12 bases are a match to TRBD1. With 5 bases clipped from V and 3 bases from J, the junction kept 3 bases outside the gene matches. CDR3 length equals 15 residues. The CDR3 here is CASSPGQGATDTQYF. CDR3 nucleotides: TGTGCCAGCAGTCCGGGACAGGGGGCAACAGATACGCAGTATTTT.

This clonotype was detected ten times or more. The genes are TRBV9 and TRBJ2-2; the D is unclear. Germline V gives CDR1 SGDLS, CDR2 YYNGEE. CDR3 length: 16 residues. Between the trimmed V and J ends, which lost 0 bases and 2 bases, there was a span of 11 bases. The CDR3 DNA is TGTGCCAGCAGCGTAGAGGGCAGGCAAAACACCGGGGAGCTGTTTTTT. Translation gives CASSVEGRQNTGELFF. The full variable domain, with the rest looked up from reference TRBV9 and TRBJ2-2, is DSGVTQTPKHLITATGQRVTLRCSPRSGDLSVYWYQQSLDQGLQFLIQYYNGEERAKGNILERFSAQQFPDLHSELNLSSLELGDSALYFCASSVEGRQNTGELFFGEGSRLTVL.

This clonotype came up many times. The chain combines TRBV10-3 with TRBJ1-1, with TRBD1 as a possible D gene (6 bases). V lost 0 bases, J lost 3 bases, and 14 bases lay in between. This CDR3 has 16 amino acids. The V gene's germline CDR1 is ENHRY and CDR2 SYGVKD. The CDR3 DNA sequence: TGTGCCATCAGTGAGTCTGGACAGCCATCCGACACTGAAGCTTTCTTT. This gives the protein CAISESGQPSDTEAFF.

CDR3: CASSSQGGAYNEQFF. The CDR3 bases are TGTGCCAGCAGCTCCCAGGGGGGGGCCTACAATGAGCAGTTCTTC. The chain links TRBV11-2 to TRBJ2-1; D tentatively reads TRBD1 or TRBD2 (7 bases each). Per germline, CDR1 SGHAT and CDR2 FQNNGV. V lost 4 bases and J lost 2, with 12 bases in between. This CDR3 is built from 15 residues. The full variable domain, completed using reference TRBV11-2 and TRBJ2-1, is EAGVAQSPRYKIIEKRQSVAFWCNPISGHATLYWYQQILGQGPKLLIQFQNNGVVDDSQLPKDRFSAERLKGVDSTLKIQPAKLEDSAVYLCASSSQGGAYNEQFFGPGTRLTVL.

This rearrangement joins TRBV27 to TRBJ2-7; D is perhaps TRBD2 (6 bases). V lost 0 bases, J lost 5 bases, and 11 bases lay in between. This CDR3 comprises 14 residues. Per the germline V gene, CDR1 is MNHEY and CDR2 is SMNVEV (reference sequence). In nucleotides, the CDR3 is TGTGCCAGCAGTTTATCCCGGGGGTACGACGAGCAGTACTTC. This encodes CASSLSRGYDEQYF.

This clonotype occurred many times. The chain carries TRBV29-1 and TRBJ2-2, with no clear D. V gave up 3 bases and J gave up 7 bases, with 6 bases separating them. CDR3 length: 11 amino acids. Germline CDR1 is SQVTM and CDR2 is ANQGSEA. CDR3 sequence (DNA): TGCAGCGTTGACTGGAGCGGGGAGCTGTTTTTT. Protein product: CSVDWSGELFF.

This clonotype was seen at least ten times. The chain has TRBV4-1 and TRBJ1-1; 8 bases agree with TRBD1. Germline V CDR1 and CDR2: MGHRA, YSYEKL. V was clipped by 0 bases and J by 7 bases; unmatched bases: 7. The CDR3 is 15 residues long. Written as DNA, the CDR3 is TGCGCCAGCAGCCAAGAGGACAGGGTAGTTGATGAAGCTTTCTTT. Amino acid sequence: CASSQEDRVVDEAFF.

This chain links TRBV10-2 with TRBJ2-4; D possibly uses TRBD1 or TRBD2 (5 bases each). V shed 4 bases and J shed 7 bases, with 8 bases lying between them. This CDR3 comprises 12 residues. Looked up from germline, CDR1 is WSHSY and CDR2 is SAAADI. Here the CDR3 DNA reads TGCGCCAGCAGTGGACGGGGCAACATTCAGTACTTC. Translation gives CASSGRGNIQYF.

The chain links TRBV20-1 to TRBJ2-2; D gene uncertain. The CDR3 runs 11 residues. Between the trimmed V and J ends, which lost 5 bases and 1 base, there was a span of 2 bases. The germline gives CDR1 DFQATT, CDR2 SNEGSKA (reference sequence). DNA of the CDR3: TGCAGTGCTGAGAACACCGGGGAGCTGTTTTTT. Its translation: CSAENTGELFF.

This clonotype was found many times. The rearrangement uses TRBV6-2 or TRBV6-3 and TRBJ2-7; no firm D call. Trimming removed 7 bases at V and 2 bases at J, with 18 bases between. Per the germline V gene, CDR1 is MNHEY and CDR2 is SVGEGT. The CDR3 contains 15 residues. CDR3 nucleotide sequence: TGTGCCAGCACCCAACCCTCGTTGTCTACCTACGAGCAGTACTTC. Amino acids: CASTQPSLSTYEQYF.